Presented here are 27 T cell receptor beta chains from one specimen sequenced in a study of cytomegalovirus exposure and HLA in healthy donors. Primers: 60 Vbeta forward and 13 Jbeta reverse. Profiling relied on immunoSEQ multiplex PCR, and the TCRdb table lists in-frame clones only, not all of them. This table holds approximately 100,000 clones, roughly 82% found once. Specimen: PBMCs. The receptors come from a man in his forties or fifties in good health and CMV-seronegative.

This chain connects TRBV15 to TRBJ1-2, with D tentatively TRBD1 (6 bases). CDR1 is LNHNV, CDR2 YYDKDF, per germline (reference sequence). V lost 5 bases and J 6 bases, leaving 10 bases between the germline ends. This CDR3 comprises 12 residues. CDR3 residues: CATSRGADGYTF. The CDR3 region has the DNA TGTGCCACCAGCCGGGGGGCAGATGGCTACACCTTC.

This chain joins TRBV5-4 and TRBJ2-5; the D is unclear. CDR3 length: 15 residues. Trimming removed 0 bases from V and 5 bases from J, with 14 bases in between. From germline, CDR1 is SGHNT and CDR2 YYREEE (reference sequence). CDR3 loop: CASSLDTGSIETQYF. CDR3 nucleotides: TGTGCCAGCAGCTTGGATACGGGTAGTATTGAGACCCAGTACTTC.

V is TRBV6-5 and J is TRBJ2-5, with 14 bases aligning to TRBD2. Losses at the gene ends were 8 bases for V and 2 bases for J; bases not matched to a gene: 4. The germline V gene encodes CDR1 MNHEY and CDR2 SVGAGI. The CDR3 sequence is 15 residues long. In DNA form, the CDR3 reads TGTGCCAGCTCGGGACTAGCGGGGGTACAAGAGACCCAGTACTTC. Translating gives CASSGLAGVQETQYF.

This chain connects TRBV28 to TRBJ1-2; no firm D call. Germline CDR1 MDHEN, CDR2 SYDVKM. V was shortened by 3 bases and J by 6 bases, with 8 bases between the two germline ends. There are 12 residues in the CDR3. CDR3 sequence (DNA): TGTGCCAGCAGTTTGGTACTAGATGGCTACACCTTC. Protein: CASSLVLDGYTF.

V is TRBV25-1 and J is TRBJ2-1; a weak D match, TRBD1 (5 bases). The germline V and J ends were trimmed by 6 bases and 10 bases, with 16 bases remaining between them. CDR3 length equals 13 residues. CDR1 and CDR2 from the germline V gene are MGHDK and SYGVNS. As DNA, the CDR3 is TGTGCCAGCAGCCCTCAAGGGGTGGAAGAGCAGTTCTTC. Translated, it gives CASSPQGVEEQFF.

The chain carries TRBV5-4 and TRBJ2-1; 8 bases line up with TRBD1. The V gene's germline CDR1 is SGHNT and CDR2 YYREEE (reference sequence). The V segment lost 2 bases and the J segment 8 bases; nucleotides outside the gene matches: 15. The CDR3 has 17 residues. The CDR3 protein is CASSLLRETGGADEQFF. The CDR3 region has the DNA TGTGCCAGCAGCTTACTCCGGGAAACAGGGGGAGCAGATGAGCAGTTCTTC.

The chain employs TRBV2 and TRBJ1-2; D call uncertain. CDR1 SNHLY and CDR2 FYNNEI come from the germline V gene. Trimming stripped 3 bases from V and 4 bases from J, with 15 bases between. The CDR3 sequence is 15 residues long. In nucleotides, the CDR3 is TGTGCCAGCAGTGATAACACAGCCCGAATCTATGGCTACACCTTC. Its protein product is CASSDNTARIYGYTF.

This chain links TRBV6-1 with TRBJ2-6; D might be TRBD2 (6 bases). The CDR3 length is 18 residues. Trimming removed 4 bases from V and 1 base from J, with 17 bases in between. Germline V lookup: CDR1 MNHNS, CDR2 SASEGT. The CDR3: CASSAGLTPLSGANVLTF. The CDR3 nucleotides are TGTGCCAGCAGTGCCGGACTAACCCCTCTATCTGGGGCCAACGTCCTGACTTTC.

V gene TRBV6-5 combines with J gene TRBJ2-3, with 8 bases fitting TRBD2. This CDR3 region has 15 residues. V shed 6 bases, J shed 5 bases, and the junction held 10 bases outside the gene matches. The germline gives CDR1 MNHEY, CDR2 SVGAGI. The CDR3 reads CASRNRGGGGDTQYF. CDR3 nucleotides: TGTGCCAGCAGAAACCGGGGGGGCGGGGGAGATACGCAGTATTTT.

This clone came up a few times. The J gene is TRBJ2-3, the V gene TRBV18, with 9 bases lining up with TRBD1. The germline V gene has CDR1 KGHSH and CDR2 LQKENI. This CDR3 region has 17 residues. J was trimmed by 2 bases and V by 1 base; bases with no gene match: 7. Here the CDR3 DNA reads TGTGCCAGCTCACCACGGAGGGGGGACAGGGACACAGATACGCAGTATTTT. This translates into CASSPRRGDRDTDTQYF.

This chain connects TRBV15 to TRBJ1-2; no definite D call. With 0 bases removed from V and 4 bases from J, the gap between germline ends came to 18 bases. This CDR3 has 17 residues. In germline, CDR1 is LNHNV, CDR2 YYDKDF (reference sequence). The CDR3 DNA sequence: TGTGCCACCAGCAGAGATGGACGTGAGGGCAACATCTATGGCTACACCTTC. As protein: CATSRDGREGNIYGYTF.

This CDR3 reads CASSRQGAPVDSPLHF. As DNA, the CDR3 is TGTGCCAGCTCACGACAGGGGGCGCCGGTAGATTCACCCCTCCACTTT. The V gene is TRBV18, the J gene TRBJ1-6; 10 nucleotides match TRBD1. The CDR3 is 16 amino acids. Germline V lookup: CDR1 KGHSH, CDR2 LQKENI. V was clipped by 4 bases and J by 8 bases; unmatched bases: 8.

The chain joins TRBV6-1 to TRBJ1-1; the D gene is possibly TRBD1 (5 bases). V was pared by 7 bases and J by 10 bases, with 16 bases between. The CDR3 contains 12 residues. From germline, CDR1 is MNHNS and CDR2 SASEGT. CDR3 DNA sequence: TGTGCCAGCACCCCACCGGACACAGGAGCTTTCTTT. Amino acids: CASTPPDTGAFF.

This clone was seen a few times. The chain is built from TRBV27 and TRBJ1-5, with TRBD1 as a possible D gene (6 bases). Trimming took 6 bases from V and 4 from J, leaving 25 bases between them. Germline V CDR1 and CDR2: MNHEY, SMNVEV (reference sequence). The CDR3 totals 18 residues. The CDR3 loop is CASSPNRVGISGNQPQHF. The CDR3, as DNA: TGTGCCAGCAGCCCCAACAGGGTAGGGATTAGTGGAAATCAGCCCCAGCATTTT.

A few counts support this clone. V gene TRBV29-1 combines with J gene TRBJ2-7; TRBD1 matches at 7 bases. Germline trimming cut 4 bases from V and 5 bases from J; bases unmatched to any gene: 5. Germline CDR1 reads SQVTM; CDR2 reads ANQGSEA. The CDR3 length is 12 residues. The CDR3 DNA reads TGCAGCGTTGGGAATACAGGGGACGAGCAGTACTTC. The encoded protein is CSVGNTGDEQYF.

The V and J genes are TRBV27 and TRBJ2-3, with D possibly being TRBD2 (5 bases). Germline V gives CDR1 MNHEY, CDR2 SMNVEV (reference sequence). The CDR3 contains 18 residues. The V end was cut by 0 bases, the J end by 4 bases, with 20 bases between. This CDR3 is CASSLSSFRLALADTQYF. In nucleotides, the CDR3 is TGTGCCAGCAGTTTATCCTCTTTCCGTCTAGCTTTAGCAGATACGCAGTATTTT.

The rearrangement uses TRBV5-6 and TRBJ1-5, with TRBD1 as a possible D gene (5 bases). Per the germline V gene, CDR1 is SGHDT and CDR2 is YYEEEE. The CDR3 has 17 residues. V shed 0 bases and J shed 1 base, with 14 bases lying between them. The CDR3 DNA follows: TGTGCCAGCAGCTTGGGGATGGGGGGGGGAAGCAATCAGCCCCAGCATTTT. Its translation: CASSLGMGGGSNQPQHF. The full variable domain, completed using reference TRBV5-6 and TRBJ1-5, is DAGVTQSPTHLIKTRGQQVTLRCSPKSGHDTVSWYQQALGQGPQFIFQYYEEEERQRGNFPDRFSGHQFPNYSSELNVNALLLGDSALYLCASSLGMGGGSNQPQHFGDGTRLSIL.

The chain combines TRBV4-2 with TRBJ1-6, with TRBD1 as a possible D gene (5 bases). V shed 6 bases and J shed 7 bases, with 10 bases lying between them. From germline, CDR1 is LGHNA and CDR2 YNFKEQ. The CDR3 covers 13 residues. This CDR3 reads CASREQENSPLHF. The DNA of the CDR3 is TGTGCCAGCAGAGAACAGGAGAATTCACCCCTCCACTTT.

The rearrangement joins TRBV30 to TRBJ2-3; the match to TRBD2 covers 13 bases. CDR1 is GTSNPN, CDR2 SVGIG, per germline (reference sequence). Germline trimming cut 5 bases from V and 5 bases from J; bases unmatched to any gene: 4. The CDR3 length is 14 residues. DNA for the CDR3: TGTGCCTGGCGACTAGCGGGGGGACGAGATACGCAGTATTTT. This encodes CAWRLAGGRDTQYF.

The chain recombines TRBV9 with TRBJ2-2; possibly TRBD2 for D (5 bases). CDR1 and CDR2 (germline): SGDLS, YYNGEE. V lost 1 base to trimming and J lost 1 base, with 11 bases between them. The CDR3 has 16 amino acids. Here the CDR3 reads CASSVLGVVNTGELFF. The CDR3 nucleotides are TGTGCCAGCAGCGTACTCGGGGTCGTGAACACCGGGGAGCTGTTTTTT. The full variable domain, rest sourced from reference TRBV9 and TRBJ2-2, is DSGVTQTPKHLITATGQRVTLRCSPRSGDLSVYWYQQSLDQGLQFLIQYYNGEERAKGNILERFSAQQFPDLHSELNLSSLELGDSALYFCASSVLGVVNTGELFFGEGSRLTVL.

The rearrangement joins TRBV11-3 to TRBJ2-7, with TRBD2 matching 8 bases. The CDR3 contains 13 residues. The V gene end was trimmed by 5 bases and the J gene end by 2 bases; junction bases not matched to a gene: 2. In germline, CDR1 is SGHNT, CDR2 YENEEA. As DNA, the CDR3 is TGTGCCAGCAGCACGGGACTAGCCTACGAGCAGTACTTC. Translated, it gives CASSTGLAYEQYF.

The J gene is TRBJ1-6, the V gene TRBV5-5, with TRBD1 as a possible D gene (5 bases). Looked up from germline, CDR1 is SGHKS and CDR2 is YYEKEE (reference sequence). Trimming removed 4 bases from V and 0 bases from J, with 14 bases in between. The CDR3 is 17 amino acids. CDR3 loop: CASSDQGYSSYNSPLHF. The CDR3 nucleotides read TGTGCCAGCAGCGACCAGGGATACAGCTCCTATAATTCACCCCTCCACTTT. Drawing the rest from reference TRBV5-5 and TRBJ1-6, the complete variable domain is DAGVTQSPTHLIKTRGQQVTLRCSPISGHKSVSWYQQVLGQGPQFIFQYYEKEERGRGNFPDRFSARQFPNYSSELNVNALLLGDSALYLCASSDQGYSSYNSPLHFGNGTRLTVT.

This clone occurred once. The rearrangement joins TRBV6-1 to TRBJ2-7; TRBD1 is a possible D gene (5 bases). The CDR3 length is 12 residues. Germline CDR1 reads MNHNS; CDR2 reads SASEGT. Trimming removed 8 bases from V and 5 bases from J, with 13 bases in between. The CDR3 coding sequence is TGTGCCAGCGGGCTCAAGGGGAACGAGCAGTACTTC. Amino acids: CASGLKGNEQYF.

CDR3: CASSLQGYNQPQHF. Here the CDR3 DNA reads TGTGCCAGCAGCTTACAGGGGTACAATCAGCCCCAGCATTTT. The chain recombines TRBV7-9 with TRBJ1-5; possibly TRBD1 for D (6 bases). Germline CDR1 is SEHNR and CDR2 is FQNEAQ (reference sequence). V was trimmed by 2 bases and J by 3 bases, leaving 8 bases between them. The CDR3 spans 14 residues.

The chain carries TRBV10-1 and TRBJ2-6; perhaps TRBD1 as D (6 bases). This CDR3 is 16 amino acids long. The germline V and J ends were trimmed by 4 bases and 4 bases, with 14 bases remaining between them. The germline gives CDR1 WNHNN, CDR2 SYGVQD (reference sequence). Here the CDR3 DNA reads TGCGCCAGCAGTGCGATACAGGGAACCGGGGCCAACGTCCTGACTTTC. Residues: CASSAIQGTGANVLTF.

The count of this clone is one. The rearrangement links TRBV2 to TRBJ2-6; 8 bases match TRBD1. V lost 8 bases to trimming and J lost 0 bases; unmatched junction nucleotides: 3. This CDR3 is built from 15 residues. Germline V gene data show CDR1 as SNHLY and CDR2 as FYNNEI. CDR3: CASRQGSSGANVLTF. CDR3 DNA sequence: TGTGCCAGCCGACAGGGGAGCTCTGGGGCCAACGTCCTGACTTTC.

This clone was seen once. This chain connects TRBV11-2 to TRBJ2-2; a possible D gene is TRBD2 (5 bases). V lost 2 bases and J lost 0, with 10 bases in between. Germline V gene data show CDR1 as SGHAT and CDR2 as FQNNGV. CDR3 length equals 16 residues. CDR3 protein: CASSLPSRANTGELFF. For the CDR3, the DNA is TGTGCCAGCAGCTTACCTAGCCGGGCGAACACCGGGGAGCTGTTTTTT.